This T cell receptor beta chain was found in a study of blood T cell repertoires in COVID-19. Study processing details: The assay estimated nucleated cells by amplifying reference gene primers. The protocol was immunoSEQ multiplex PCR, while the TCRdb copy is restricted to in-frame clones and leaves out a portion. D and trimming come from the DNA, and the V and J calls and clone size come from that table. This table has 200,000 or so clones, 80% to 85% appearing once. The V and J ends lost 4 bases and 5 bases respectively, with 17 bases between them. The CDR3 runs to 15 residues. Germline V gives CDR1 SGHDN, CDR2 FVKESK.

This TCR came from a human donor in a cohort sampled during active COVID-19. Sequencing used peripheral blood. The rearrangement uses TRBV14 and TRBJ2-5, with D perhaps matching TRBD2 (6 bases). The CDR3 spells CASSPISTSRETQYF. In nucleotides, the CDR3 is TGTGCCAGCAGCCCAATATCAACTAGCAGGGAGACCCAGTACTTC.